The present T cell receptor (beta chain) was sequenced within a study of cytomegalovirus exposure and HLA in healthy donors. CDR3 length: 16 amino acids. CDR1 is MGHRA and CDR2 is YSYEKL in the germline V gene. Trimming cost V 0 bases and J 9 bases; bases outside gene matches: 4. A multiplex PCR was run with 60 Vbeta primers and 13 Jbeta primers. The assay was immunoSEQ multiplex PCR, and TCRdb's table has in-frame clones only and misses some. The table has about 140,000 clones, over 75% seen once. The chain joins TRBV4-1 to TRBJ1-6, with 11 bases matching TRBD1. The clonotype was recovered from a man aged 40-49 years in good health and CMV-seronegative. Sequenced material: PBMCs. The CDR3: CASSQDTGTGGSPLHF. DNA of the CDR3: TGCGCCAGCAGCCAAGATACCGGGACAGGGGGTTCACCCCTCCACTTT.